Listed below are T cell receptor beta chains from one sample, sequenced in a study of cytomegalovirus exposure and HLA in healthy donors. Assay: immunoSEQ multiplex PCR; the TCRdb copy retains only in-frame clones and omits some. Of 55,000 to 70,000 clones in the sample, 80% were seen once. The sample taken for sequencing was PBMCs. The receptors shown here come from a male donor in good health and CMV-seronegative. Both conserved end residues are part of each CDR3. D genes are given only for firm matches. Only part of the rows carry a size: once, few, many, or a class if the clone is expanded.

TRBJ2-2,TRBV14,NA,NA,CASSQVWGVTGELFF,TGTGCCAGCAGCCAAGTTTGGGGGGTCACCGGGGAGCTGTTTTTT
TRBJ2-3,TRBV4-3,TRBD2,NA,CASSQGVSGGADTQYF,TGCGCCAGCAGCCAAGGAGTTAGCGGGGGGGCAGATACGCAGTATTTT
TRBJ1-5,TRBV7-6,NA,NA,CASSYTGYQPQHF,TGTGCCAGCAGCTATACAGGGTATCAGCCCCAGCATTTT
TRBJ1-5,TRBV10-2,NA,NA,CASSDGSHQPQHF,TGCGCCAGCAGTGATGGCAGTCATCAGCCCCAGCATTTT
TRBJ1-3,TRBV29-1,NA,once,CSAEAPSSGNTIYF,TGCAGCGCCGAGGCGCCTAGCTCTGGAAACACCATATATTTT
TRBJ2-5,TRBV14,NA,NA,CASSQPAILGGAETQYF,TGTGCCAGCAGCCAACCTGCGATACTAGGGGGGGCAGAGACCCAGTACTTC
TRBJ2-5,TRBV4-1,NA,NA,CASSQPTRGSQETQYF,TGCGCCAGCAGCCAACCCACCCGGGGGTCCCAGGAGACCCAGTACTTC
TRBJ1-2,TRBV7-2,NA,NA,CASSLTYSGGYTF,TGTGCCAGCAGCTTAACATATTCGGGTGGCTACACCTTC
TRBJ2-7,TRBV4-3,NA,NA,CASSLDKGHEQYF,TGCGCCAGCAGCCTGGACAAGGGCCACGAGCAGTACTTC
TRBJ2-1,TRBV20-1,TRBD2,NA,CSATSGGRQFF,TGCAGTGCAACTAGCGGGGGCCGGCAGTTCTTC
TRBJ2-1,TRBV6-1,NA,NA,CASSEGYRVIYNEQFF,TGTGCCAGCAGTGAGGGGTACAGGGTAATTTACAATGAGCAGTTCTTC
TRBJ2-7,TRBV7-6,TRBD1,NA,CASSLVGTGGDEQYF,TGTGCCAGCAGCTTAGTTGGGACAGGGGGTGACGAGCAGTACTTC
TRBJ2-7,TRBV4-2,NA,NA,CASSQDWDTTYEQYF,TGTGCCAGCAGCCAAGATTGGGACACTACCTACGAGCAGTACTTC
TRBJ1-5,TRBV19,NA,NA,CASSVQGQPQHF,TGTGCCAGTAGTGTACAGGGACAGCCCCAGCATTTT
TRBJ1-1,TRBV19,NA,once,CASSISGRGTEAFF,TGTGCCAGTAGTATTTCGGGCAGGGGCACTGAAGCTTTCTTT
TRBJ1-1,TRBV19,NA,NA,CASSGQMNTEAFF,TGTGCCAGTAGCGGACAGATGAACACTGAAGCTTTCTTT
TRBJ2-7,TRBV6-1,NA,NA,CASRFREYEQYF,TGTGCCAGCAGGTTCCGCGAGTACGAGCAGTACTTC
TRBJ2-7,TRBV6-5,NA,NA,CASQTRLALEQYF,TGTGCCAGTCAAACGAGGCTAGCGCTCGAGCAGTACTTC
TRBJ1-5,TRBV2,NA,few,CASSEQVYSNQPQHF,TGTGCCAGCAGTGAACAGGTTTATAGCAATCAGCCCCAGCATTTT
TRBJ1-2,TRBV6-6,TRBD1,NA,CASSRTGEQYYGYTF,TGTGCCAGCAGCAGGACAGGGGAACAGTACTATGGCTACACCTTC
TRBJ2-7,TRBV9,TRBD1,NA,CASSEDRGEQYF,TGTGCCAGCAGCGAGGACAGGGGCGAGCAGTACTTC
TRBJ1-5,TRBV7-8,TRBD1,NA,CASSLPARSYRDSQPQHF,TGTGCCAGCAGCCTCCCTGCTAGGTCATACAGGGACAGTCAGCCCCAGCATTTT
TRBJ1-1,TRBV19,TRBD1,NA,CASSIGGQGPTEAFF,TGTGCCAGTAGTATAGGGGGACAGGGTCCGACTGAAGCTTTCTTT
TRBJ2-7,TRBV6-5,NA,few,CASTPGLPSYEQYF,TGTGCCAGCACCCCGGGACTGCCCTCCTACGAGCAGTACTTC
TRBJ2-7,TRBV29-1,TRBD1,NA,CSVAGTDHYEQYF,TGCAGCGTTGCCGGGACAGACCACTACGAGCAGTACTTC
TRBJ2-5,TRBV11-1,TRBD2,NA,CASSDNLGLAGTLEETQYF,TGTGCCAGCAGCGACAACCTAGGACTAGCGGGGACCCTAGAAGAGACCCAGTACTTC
TRBJ1-1,TRBV5-1,TRBD1,once,CASSAAGTGVRNTEAFF,TGCGCCAGCAGCGCAGCCGGGACAGGGGTTAGGAACACTGAAGCTTTCTTT
TRBJ1-4,TRBV18,TRBD1,NA,CASSNRGEKLFF,TGTGCCAGCTCAAACAGGGGGGAAAAACTGTTTTTT